The 29 T cell receptor beta chains presented below share a single source sample, sequenced in a study of vaccination effects on CD4 cells after COVID-19. Assay: immunoSEQ multiplex PCR; the TCRdb copy retains only in-frame clones and omits some. The repertoire consists of under 65,000 clones, with more than 65% occurring once and the leading ten covering around 5.5%. The antigens for these receptors are not known. Expansion with viral peptide pools was applied to antigen-specific CD4+ T cells by the ViraFEST assay prior to sequencing. It was after 10 days of culture that CD4+ T cells were isolated. Documented for the person is a PCR-confirmed SARS-CoV-2 infection occurring between March and December 2020. Here the sequenced sample was CD4+ T cells from PBMCs cultured with HIV peptides, taken before COVID-19 vaccination. Subset given: HIV-1 Nef peptide pool negative control/reference culture. The origin of the receptors is a human donor who had a prior SARS-CoV-2 infection.

The J gene is TRBJ2-1, the V gene TRBV9; TRBD1 is a possible D gene (6 bases). From germline, CDR1 is SGDLS and CDR2 YYNGEE. Trimming took off 0 bases at V and 0 bases at J, with 7 bases between the two ends. The CDR3 extends over 15 amino acids. The CDR3 spells CASSVGGRSYNEQFF. The CDR3 DNA sequence: TGTGCCAGCAGCGTAGGGGGGCGCTCCTACAATGAGCAGTTCTTC.

This clone was seen a single time. V gene TRBV7-8 combines with J gene TRBJ2-2; 12 bases are shared with TRBD2. V shed 6 bases and J 4 bases; nucleotides not matched to a gene: 18. CDR1 SGHVS and CDR2 FQNEAQ come from the germline V gene. This CDR3 comprises 20 residues. For the CDR3, the DNA is TGTGCCAGCAGTGTTAGGACAGGGTCTAGCGGGAGGGCGGGCACCGGGGAGCTGTTTTTT. Amino acids: CASSVRTGSSGRAGTGELFF.

About this clone itself: At the DNA level, this CDR3 is encoded by other sequences in the same sample as well. The chain employs TRBV3-1 (or the pseudogene TRBV3-2) and TRBJ1-1; TRBD1 matches 8 bases. The J segment lost 5 bases and the V segment lost 1 base, leaving 3 bases of the junction unmatched. The CDR3 extends over 14 amino acids. The germline V gene encodes CDR1 LGHDT and CDR2 YNNKEL (reference sequence). For the CDR3, the DNA is TGTGCCAGCAGCCAAGCAGGGGGCGGAACTGAAGCTTTCTTT. Its protein is CASSQAGGGTEAFF.

This rearrangement joins TRBV2 to TRBJ2-3, with a tentative D call TRBD2 (5 bases). V lost 4 bases, J lost 0 bases, and 11 bases lay in between. The germline V gene encodes CDR1 SNHLY and CDR2 FYNNEI. The CDR3 has 15 residues. CDR3 protein: CASSGQRYSTDTQYF. Written as DNA, the CDR3 is TGTGCCAGCAGTGGGCAGCGGTATAGCACAGATACGCAGTATTTT.

The CDR3 protein is CASSPRTGYSGNTIYF. CDR3 DNA: TGTGCCAGCTCACCACGGACAGGGTACTCTGGAAACACCATATATTTT. The genes are TRBV18 and TRBJ1-3, with TRBD1 matching over 8 bases. CDR1 KGHSH and CDR2 LQKENI come from the germline V gene. J gave up 0 bases and V 1 base, and 2 bases lay outside the gene matches. This CDR3 region has 16 residues.

V gene TRBV10-3 combines with J gene TRBJ2-3; D perhaps matches TRBD2 (5 bases). Trimming stripped 10 bases from V and 14 bases from J, with 37 bases between. This CDR3 has 17 residues. Germline V gene lookup returns CDR1 ENHRY and CDR2 SYGVKD. DNA of the CDR3: TGTGCCACAAGTCCTTCCTACGTAGCGAGAAGGGCCTCTTCTCTGTATTTT. This translates into CATSPSYVARRASSLYF.

This chain links TRBV19 with TRBJ2-5, with D perhaps TRBD1 (6 bases). Trimming took off 6 bases at V and 2 bases at J, with 16 bases between the two ends. The CDR3 totals 15 residues. Germline V gene sequence: CDR1 LNHDA, CDR2 SQIVND (reference sequence). DNA for the CDR3: TGTGCCAGTAGAAGGCAGGGGTGGAAACAAGAGACCCAGTACTTC. Amino acids: CASRRQGWKQETQYF.

The CDR3 protein is CASSAASGNYNSPLHF. The CDR3 DNA reads TGTGCCAGCAGCGCCGCATCAGGGAACTATAATTCACCCCTCCACTTT. The rearrangement uses TRBV9 and TRBJ1-6; tentative D call: TRBD1 (5 bases). This CDR3 is built from 16 residues. Germline CDR1 and CDR2: SGDLS and YYNGEE. V was trimmed by 3 bases and J by 3 bases, leaving 13 bases between them. Complete variable domain (other parts from reference TRBV9 and TRBJ1-6): DSGVTQTPKHLITATGQRVTLRCSPRSGDLSVYWYQQSLDQGLQFLIQYYNGEERAKGNILERFSAQQFPDLHSELNLSSLELGDSALYFCASSAASGNYNSPLHFGNGTRLTVT.

V usage is TRBV23-1 and J usage is TRBJ1-5; tentatively, D is TRBD1 (6 bases). TRBV23-1 is filed as an ORF, its function uncertain. The CDR3 is made up of 13 amino acids. V shed 7 bases and J shed 4 bases, with 11 bases lying between them. The CDR3 DNA reads as TGCGCCAGCATGACAGGCTGGAATCAGCCCCAGCATTTT. It encodes CASMTGWNQPQHF.

The V and J genes are TRBV12-3 or TRBV12-4 and TRBJ1-2; D is ambiguous. The CDR3 loop spans 12 amino acids. The germline V and J ends were trimmed by 3 bases and 8 bases, with 10 bases remaining between them. CDR3 loop: CASSLLYQGYTF. The CDR3 DNA sequence: TGTGCCAGCAGTTTGTTATATCAGGGCTACACCTTC.

This rearrangement joins TRBV7-6 to TRBJ2-2; TRBD1 matches 9 bases. This CDR3 has 16 residues. Germline CDR1 SGHVS, CDR2 FNYEAQ. V shed 5 bases and J 3 bases; nucleotides not matched to a gene: 7. Here the CDR3 DNA reads TGTGCCAGCAGCGCAGGACAGGGGAGGTACACCGGGGAGCTGTTTTTT. Residues: CASSAGQGRYTGELFF. Combining the CDR3 with reference TRBV7-6 and TRBJ2-2 gives the whole variable domain GAGVSQSPRYKVTKRGQDVALRCDPISGHVSLYWYRQALGQGPEFLTYFNYEAQQDKSGLPNDRFSAERPEGSISTLTIQRTEQRDSAMYRCASSAGQGRYTGELFFGEGSRLTVL.

The chain combines TRBV7-2 with TRBJ2-3; 7 nucleotides align to TRBD1. V shed 10 bases and J 0 bases; nucleotides not matched to a gene: 7. This CDR3 contains 14 residues. CDR1 and CDR2 (germline): SGHTA, FQGNSA. The CDR3, as DNA: TGTGCCACTGAGGGGGCCAAGAGCACAGATACGCAGTATTTT. Its translation is CATEGAKSTDTQYF.

The chain joins TRBV5-1 to TRBJ2-7; the D gene is possibly TRBD1 (5 bases). CDR1 is SGHRS and CDR2 is YFSETQ in the germline V gene. Deletions cut 0 bases from V and 6 bases from J, with 13 bases between. CDR3 length: 14 residues. The CDR3 DNA sequence: TGCGCCAGCAGCTTGGCTGGACACTTGAGCGAGCAGTACTTC. This sequence encodes CASSLAGHLSEQYF.

The chain uses TRBV7-2 and TRBJ2-7; 9 positions match TRBD1. From germline, CDR1 is SGHTA and CDR2 FQGNSA. The V gene end was trimmed by 6 bases and the J gene end by 0 bases; junction bases not matched to a gene: 3. This CDR3 comprises 14 residues. The CDR3 bases are TGTGCCAGCAGGACAGGGGGGAACTCCTACGAGCAGTACTTC. As protein: CASRTGGNSYEQYF.

A few counts support this clone. The chain couples TRBV27 to TRBJ2-7; no firm D call. V lost 5 bases and J 6 bases, leaving 14 bases between the germline ends. The CDR3 is 13 residues long. CDR1 MNHEY and CDR2 SMNVEV come from the germline V gene (reference sequence). The CDR3 region is CASSPSGSGEQYF. CDR3 coding DNA: TGTGCCAGCAGTCCAAGTGGCTCGGGCGAGCAGTACTTC.

CDR3 loop: CASSLERGRDGYTF. The CDR3 coding sequence is TGCGCCAGCAGCTTGGAGCGGGGGAGGGATGGCTACACCTTC. The chain has TRBV5-1 and TRBJ1-2; TRBD1 is a possible D gene (5 bases). CDR3 size: 14 residues. In germline, CDR1 is SGHRS, CDR2 YFSETQ. V dropped 0 bases and J dropped 6 bases, with 12 bases sitting between them.

This chain joins TRBV12-3 or TRBV12-4 and TRBJ2-7; 8 bases fit TRBD2. V trimming: 4 bases; J trimming: 5 bases; junction bases outside the gene matches: 4. CDR3 length equals 13 residues. CDR3 region: CASSSSGGDEQYF. The CDR3, as DNA: TGTGCCAGCAGTTCGAGCGGGGGCGACGAGCAGTACTTC.

The V gene is TRBV5-1, the J gene TRBJ2-2, with 13 bases that match TRBD2. The ends lost 1 base at V and 4 bases at J; junction bases unmatched: 1. Germline V gene lookup returns CDR1 SGHRS and CDR2 YFSETQ. The CDR3 is 16 amino acids. The CDR3 DNA follows: TGCGCCAGCAGCTTGACTAGCGGGAGGGCCACCGGGGAGCTGTTTTTT. Translation gives CASSLTSGRATGELFF.

This chain joins TRBV6-6 and TRBJ2-1; D gene ambiguous. The CDR3 covers 13 residues. The germline V gene has CDR1 MNHNY and CDR2 SVGAGI (reference sequence). V dropped 0 bases and J dropped 7 bases, with 7 bases sitting between them. As DNA, the CDR3 is TGTGCCAGCAGTTACTCGGAGATAAATGAGCAGTTCTTC. Amino acid sequence: CASSYSEINEQFF.

This chain joins TRBV7-5 and TRBJ1-3; TRBD1 is the table's D call and was not checked against the DNA. TRBV7-5 is a documented pseudogene. This CDR3 contains 18 residues. This CDR3 is CARSRKGFRGTSGNTIYF. CDR3 DNA: TGTGCCAGAAGCCGAAAAGGTTTCAGGGGGACCTCTGGAAACACCATATATTTT.

V gene TRBV7-2 combines with J gene TRBJ2-7; D might be TRBD1 or TRBD2, each matching 5 bases. The CDR3 sequence is 14 residues long. Germline V gene lookup returns CDR1 SGHTA and CDR2 FQGNSA. V was clipped by 6 bases and J by 1 base, with 13 bases between them. The DNA for the CDR3 is TGTGCCAGCAGACTGTCGGGGCTGTCCTACGAGCAGTACTTC. As protein: CASRLSGLSYEQYF.

The chain uses TRBV24-1 and TRBJ2-3, with TRBD2 as a possible D gene (5 bases). Germline V gene lookup returns CDR1 KGHDR and CDR2 SFDVKD. Trimming left V 3 bases short and J 11 bases short, with 8 bases between. The CDR3 runs 11 residues. The CDR3 protein is CATSDEAVQYF. The DNA for the CDR3 is TGTGCCACCAGTGATGAAGCGGTGCAGTATTTT.

This sequence joins TRBV5-1 and TRBJ2-7; 9 bases match TRBD2. The CDR3 has 15 residues. Germline values: CDR1 SGHRS, CDR2 YFSETQ. V shed 4 bases, J shed 0 bases, and the junction held 5 bases outside the gene matches. In nucleotides, the CDR3 is TGCGCCAGCAGCAACAAGACTAGCGGCTCCTACGAGCAGTACTTC. Amino acid sequence: CASSNKTSGSYEQYF.

The V gene is TRBV28, the J gene TRBJ2-3; D uncertain. The CDR3 loop spans 15 amino acids. Trimming shortened V by 3 bases and J by 4 bases, and 14 bases separated the two germline ends. Germline CDR1 reads MDHEN; CDR2 reads SYDVKM. The CDR3: CASSFSLDSADTQYF. The CDR3 nucleotides are TGTGCCAGCAGTTTTTCGTTGGATTCCGCAGATACGCAGTATTTT. Complete variable domain (other parts from reference TRBV28 and TRBJ2-3): DVKVTQSSRYLVKRTGEKVFLECVQDMDHENMFWYRQDPGLGLRLIYFSYDVKMKEKGDIPEGYSVSREKKERFSLILESASTNQTSMYLCASSFSLDSADTQYFGPGTRLTVL.

The V gene is TRBV30, the J gene TRBJ2-2; the match to TRBD1 covers 8 bases. The CDR3 consists of 18 residues. Trimming cost V 0 bases and J 1 base; bases outside gene matches: 10. Germline CDR1 GTSNPN, CDR2 SVGIG (reference sequence). CDR3 nucleotides: TGTGCCTGGAGTGTAGGCAGGGGGCGTTTTTGGAACACCGGGGAGCTGTTTTTT. This translates into CAWSVGRGRFWNTGELFF.

V and J are TRBV2 and TRBJ1-1, with D possibly being TRBD1 (6 bases). The germline V gene has CDR1 SNHLY and CDR2 FYNNEI. This CDR3 is 13 amino acids long. V was shortened by 4 bases and J by 8 bases, with 14 bases between the two germline ends. Here the CDR3 DNA reads TGTGCCAGCAGTGGATCACAGGGATGGGAAGCTTTCTTT. Its translation: CASSGSQGWEAFF.

The rearrangement uses TRBV25-1 and TRBJ2-7, with TRBD1 as a possible D gene (6 bases). V gave up 2 bases and J gave up 0 bases, with 8 bases separating them. CDR3 length: 14 residues. Germline loops: CDR1 MGHDK, CDR2 SYGVNS. CDR3 DNA: TGTGCCAGCAGTGAAGACAGGAGCTCCTACGAGCAGTACTTC. As protein: CASSEDRSSYEQYF.

This chain links TRBV5-4 with TRBJ2-1, with 14 bases aligning to TRBD2. Germline V gene sequence: CDR1 SGHNT, CDR2 YYREEE (reference sequence). The J segment lost 2 bases and the V segment lost 2 bases, leaving 3 bases of the junction unmatched. The CDR3 is made up of 17 amino acids. CDR3 coding DNA: TGTGCCAGCAGCTTCGGACTAGCGGGAGGTACCTACAATGAGCAGTTCTTC. It is translated as CASSFGLAGGTYNEQFF.

This chain connects TRBV7-8 to TRBJ1-3; possible D gene TRBD1, 5 bases. Germline V gene lookup returns CDR1 SGHVS and CDR2 FQNEAQ. The V end lost 1 base, the J end lost 0 bases, and 7 bases lay between the germline ends. The CDR3 is made up of 15 amino acids. The CDR3 sequence is CASSLDRISGNTIYF. DNA for the CDR3: TGTGCCAGCAGCTTAGACAGGATCTCTGGAAACACCATATATTTT.